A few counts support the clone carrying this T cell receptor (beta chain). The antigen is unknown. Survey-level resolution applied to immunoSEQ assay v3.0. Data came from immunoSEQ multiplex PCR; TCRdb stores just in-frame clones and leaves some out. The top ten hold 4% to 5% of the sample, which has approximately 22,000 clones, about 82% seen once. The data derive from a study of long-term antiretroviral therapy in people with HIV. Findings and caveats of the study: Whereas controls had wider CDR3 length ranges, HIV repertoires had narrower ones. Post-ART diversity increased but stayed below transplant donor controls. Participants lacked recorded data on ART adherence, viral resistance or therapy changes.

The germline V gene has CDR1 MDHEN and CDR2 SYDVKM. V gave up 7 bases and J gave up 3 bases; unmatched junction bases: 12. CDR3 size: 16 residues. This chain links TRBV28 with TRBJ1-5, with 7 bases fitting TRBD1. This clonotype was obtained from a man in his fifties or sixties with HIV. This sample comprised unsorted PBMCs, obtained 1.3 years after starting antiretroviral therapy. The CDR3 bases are TGTGCCAGCAAAATCCCCGGGACAGCTTACAATCAGCCCCAGCATTTT. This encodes CASKIPGTAYNQPQHF.